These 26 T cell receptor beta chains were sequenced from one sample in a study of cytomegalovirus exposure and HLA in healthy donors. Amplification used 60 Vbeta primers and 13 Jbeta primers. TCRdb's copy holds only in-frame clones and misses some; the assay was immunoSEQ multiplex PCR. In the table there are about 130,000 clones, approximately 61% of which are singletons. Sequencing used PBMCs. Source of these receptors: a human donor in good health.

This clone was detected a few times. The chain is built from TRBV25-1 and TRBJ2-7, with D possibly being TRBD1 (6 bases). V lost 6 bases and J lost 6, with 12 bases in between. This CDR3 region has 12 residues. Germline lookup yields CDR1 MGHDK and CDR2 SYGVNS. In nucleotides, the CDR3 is TGTGCCAGCAGACAGGGATCGGGCGAGCAGTACTTC. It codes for CASRQGSGEQYF.

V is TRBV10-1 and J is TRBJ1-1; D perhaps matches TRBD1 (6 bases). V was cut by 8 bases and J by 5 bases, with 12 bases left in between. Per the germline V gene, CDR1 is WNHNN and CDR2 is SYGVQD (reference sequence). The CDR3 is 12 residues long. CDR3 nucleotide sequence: TGCGCCAGCCCACAGGGCCGAACTGAAGCTTTCTTT. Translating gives CASPQGRTEAFF.

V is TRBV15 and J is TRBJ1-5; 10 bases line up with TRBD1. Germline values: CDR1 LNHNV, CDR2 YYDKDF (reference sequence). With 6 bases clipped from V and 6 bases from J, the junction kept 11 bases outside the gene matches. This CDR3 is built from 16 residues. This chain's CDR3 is CATSDRTGTGVQPQHF. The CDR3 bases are TGTGCCACCAGTGATAGGACCGGGACAGGGGTTCAGCCCCAGCATTTT. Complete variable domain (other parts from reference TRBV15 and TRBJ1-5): DAMVIQNPRYQVTQFGKPVTLSCSQTLNHNVMYWYQQKSSQAPKLLFHYYDKDFNNEADTPDNFQSRRPNTSFCFLDIRSPGLGDTAMYLCATSDRTGTGVQPQHFGDGTRLSIL.

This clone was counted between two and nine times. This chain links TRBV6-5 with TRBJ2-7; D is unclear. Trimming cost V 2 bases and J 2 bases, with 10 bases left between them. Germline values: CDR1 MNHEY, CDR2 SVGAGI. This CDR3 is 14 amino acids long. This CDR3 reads CASSYGQPPYEQYF. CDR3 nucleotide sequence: TGTGCCAGCAGTTACGGGCAGCCGCCCTACGAGCAGTACTTC.

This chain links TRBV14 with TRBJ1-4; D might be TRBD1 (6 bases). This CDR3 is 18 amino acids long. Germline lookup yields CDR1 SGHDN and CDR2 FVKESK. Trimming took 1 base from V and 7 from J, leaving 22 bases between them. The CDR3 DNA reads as TGTGCCAGCAGCCAAGGGGGGGGACATCATCTGCCCCCTGAAAAACTGTTTTTT. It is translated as CASSQGGGHHLPPEKLFF.

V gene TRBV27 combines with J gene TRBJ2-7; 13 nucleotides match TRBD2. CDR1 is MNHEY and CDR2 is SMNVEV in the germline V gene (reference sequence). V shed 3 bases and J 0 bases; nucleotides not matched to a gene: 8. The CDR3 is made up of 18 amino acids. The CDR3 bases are TGTGCCAGCAGTTTCAACATGGGACTAGCGGGGAGCTCCTACGAGCAGTACTTC. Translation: CASSFNMGLAGSSYEQYF.

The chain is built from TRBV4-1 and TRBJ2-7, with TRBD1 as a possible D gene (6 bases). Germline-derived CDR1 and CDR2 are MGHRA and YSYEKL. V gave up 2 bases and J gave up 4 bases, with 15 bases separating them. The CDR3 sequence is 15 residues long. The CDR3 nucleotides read TGCGCCAGCAGCCAACCAGGGGTAGGCACGTACGAGCAGTACTTC. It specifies CASSQPGVGTYEQYF.

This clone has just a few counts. The CDR3 loop is CASRTSDEYNEQFF. In nucleotides, the CDR3 is TGTGCCAGCAGGACTAGCGACGAATACAATGAGCAGTTCTTC. This chain joins TRBV6-1 and TRBJ2-1; 8 bases map to TRBD2. J was trimmed by 4 bases and V by 6 bases; bases with no gene match: 5. The CDR3 is 14 residues long. Germline V CDR1 and CDR2: MNHNS, SASEGT.

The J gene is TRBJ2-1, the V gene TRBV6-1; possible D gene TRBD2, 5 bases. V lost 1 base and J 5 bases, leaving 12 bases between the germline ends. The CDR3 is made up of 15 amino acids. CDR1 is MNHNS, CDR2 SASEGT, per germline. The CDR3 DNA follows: TGTGCCAGCAGTGAAGGGCGGGTGAGGAACAATGAGCAGTTCTTC. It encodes CASSEGRVRNNEQFF.

This CDR3 is CASSPGTGVQPQHF. DNA of the CDR3: TGTGCCAGCTCACCTGGGACAGGGGTCCAGCCCCAGCATTTT. The V and J genes are TRBV18 and TRBJ1-5; TRBD1 aligns across 10 bases. CDR1 KGHSH and CDR2 LQKENI come from the germline V gene. The CDR3 extends over 14 amino acids. The ends lost 3 bases at V and 7 bases at J; junction bases unmatched: 3.

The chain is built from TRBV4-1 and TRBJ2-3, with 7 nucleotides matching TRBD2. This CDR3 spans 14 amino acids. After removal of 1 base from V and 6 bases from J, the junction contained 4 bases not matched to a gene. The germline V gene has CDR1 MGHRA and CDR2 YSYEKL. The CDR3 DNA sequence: TGCGCCAGCAGCCAAGGCGGGGGAGGGGATACGCAGTATTTT. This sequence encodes CASSQGGGGDTQYF.

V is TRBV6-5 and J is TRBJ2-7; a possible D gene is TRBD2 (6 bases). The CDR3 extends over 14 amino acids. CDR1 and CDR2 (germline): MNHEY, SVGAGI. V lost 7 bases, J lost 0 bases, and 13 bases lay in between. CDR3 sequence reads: CASTRTIGSYEQYF. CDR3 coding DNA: TGTGCCAGCACCCGGACTATCGGCTCCTACGAGCAGTACTTC.

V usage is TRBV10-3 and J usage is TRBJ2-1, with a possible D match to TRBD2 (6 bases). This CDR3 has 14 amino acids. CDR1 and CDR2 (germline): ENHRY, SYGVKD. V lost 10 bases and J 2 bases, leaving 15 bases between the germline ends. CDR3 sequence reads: CASLSGATYNEQFF. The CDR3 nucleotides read TGTGCCAGCCTTAGCGGAGCGACCTACAATGAGCAGTTCTTC.

The CDR3 sequence is CASTYGRGRIQYF. In DNA form, the CDR3 reads TGTGCCAGCACGTACGGCCGGGGAAGGATTCAGTACTTC. The chain couples TRBV6-5 to TRBJ2-4, with a weak D call TRBD2 (5 bases). The ends were cut back, 7 bases at V and 10 bases at J, with 17 bases in the middle. CDR1 MNHEY and CDR2 SVGAGI come from the germline V gene. The CDR3 covers 13 residues.

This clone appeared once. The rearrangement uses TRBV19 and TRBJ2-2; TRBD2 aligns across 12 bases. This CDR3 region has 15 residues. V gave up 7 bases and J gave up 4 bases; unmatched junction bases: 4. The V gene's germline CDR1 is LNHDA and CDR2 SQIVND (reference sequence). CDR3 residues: CASKLAGGATGELFF. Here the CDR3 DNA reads TGTGCCAGTAAACTAGCGGGAGGAGCCACCGGGGAGCTGTTTTTT.

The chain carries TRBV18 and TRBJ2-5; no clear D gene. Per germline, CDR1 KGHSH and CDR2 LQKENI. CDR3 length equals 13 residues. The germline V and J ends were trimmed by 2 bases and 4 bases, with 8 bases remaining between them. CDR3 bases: TGTGCCAGCTCACCAACCACGAGAGAGACCCAGTACTTC. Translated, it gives CASSPTTRETQYF.

CDR3 in amino acids: CASSLQGTETQYF. CDR3 coding DNA: TGTGCCAGCAGCTTACAGGGAACGGAGACCCAGTACTTC. The chain joins TRBV9 to TRBJ2-5, with D tentatively TRBD1 (6 bases). The ends were cut back, 4 bases at V and 5 bases at J, with 12 bases in the middle. Germline lookup yields CDR1 SGDLS and CDR2 YYNGEE. CDR3 length: 13 residues.

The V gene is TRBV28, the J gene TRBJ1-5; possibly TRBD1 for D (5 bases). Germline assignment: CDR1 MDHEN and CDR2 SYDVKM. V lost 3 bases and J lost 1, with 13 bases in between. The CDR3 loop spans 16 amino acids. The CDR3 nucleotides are TGTGCCAGCAGTTTGGTGGAGGGGCTGAGCAATCAGCCCCAGCATTTT. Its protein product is CASSLVEGLSNQPQHF.

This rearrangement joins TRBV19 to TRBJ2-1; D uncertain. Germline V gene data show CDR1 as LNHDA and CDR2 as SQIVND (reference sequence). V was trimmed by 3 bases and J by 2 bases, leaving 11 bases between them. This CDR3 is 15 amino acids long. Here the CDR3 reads CASSIGSRAYNEQFF. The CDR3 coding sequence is TGTGCCAGTAGTATCGGTAGCAGAGCCTACAATGAGCAGTTCTTC.

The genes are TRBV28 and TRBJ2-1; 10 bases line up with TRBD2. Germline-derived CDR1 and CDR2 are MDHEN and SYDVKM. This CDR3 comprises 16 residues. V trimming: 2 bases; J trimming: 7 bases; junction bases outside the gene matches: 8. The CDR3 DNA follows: TGTGCCAGCAGTTTAGTGGCTAGCGGGAGTGTTAATGAGCAGTTCTTC. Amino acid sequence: CASSLVASGSVNEQFF.

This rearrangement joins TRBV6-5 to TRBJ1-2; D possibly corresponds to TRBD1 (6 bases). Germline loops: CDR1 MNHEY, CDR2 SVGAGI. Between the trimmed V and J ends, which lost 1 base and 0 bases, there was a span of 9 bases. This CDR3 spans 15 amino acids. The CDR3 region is CASSYLDSSNYGYTF. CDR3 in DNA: TGTGCCAGCAGTTACTTGGACAGCTCTAACTATGGCTACACCTTC.

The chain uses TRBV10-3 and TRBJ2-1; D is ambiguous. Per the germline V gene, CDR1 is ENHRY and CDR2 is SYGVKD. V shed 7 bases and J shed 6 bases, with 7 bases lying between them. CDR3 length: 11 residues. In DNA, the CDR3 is TGTGCCATCACCGCAGGCAATGAGCAGTTCTTC. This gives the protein CAITAGNEQFF.

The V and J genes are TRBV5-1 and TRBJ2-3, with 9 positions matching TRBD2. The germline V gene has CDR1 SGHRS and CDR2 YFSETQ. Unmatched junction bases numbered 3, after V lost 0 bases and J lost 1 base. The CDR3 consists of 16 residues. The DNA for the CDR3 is TGCGCCAGCAGCTTGGGGACTAGCGTAGGCACAGATACGCAGTATTTT. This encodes CASSLGTSVGTDTQYF.

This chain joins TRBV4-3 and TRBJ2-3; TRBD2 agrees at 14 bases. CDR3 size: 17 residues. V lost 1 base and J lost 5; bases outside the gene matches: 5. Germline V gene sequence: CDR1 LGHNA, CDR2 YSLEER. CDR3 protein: CASSQAQGLAGEDTQYF. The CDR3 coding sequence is TGCGCCAGCAGCCAAGCCCAGGGACTAGCGGGGGAAGATACGCAGTATTTT.

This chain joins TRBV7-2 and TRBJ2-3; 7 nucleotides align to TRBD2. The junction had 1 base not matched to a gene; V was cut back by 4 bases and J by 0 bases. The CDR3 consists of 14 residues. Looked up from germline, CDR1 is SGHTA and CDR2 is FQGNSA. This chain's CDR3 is CASSYSGSTDTQYF. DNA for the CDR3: TGTGCCAGCAGCTATAGCGGGAGCACAGATACGCAGTATTTT. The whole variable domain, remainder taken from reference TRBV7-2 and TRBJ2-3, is GAGVSQSPSNKVTEKGKDVELRCDPISGHTALYWYRQSLGQGLEFLIYFQGNSAPDKSGLPSDRFSAERTGGSVSTLTIQRTQQEDSAVYLCASSYSGSTDTQYFGPGTRLTVL.

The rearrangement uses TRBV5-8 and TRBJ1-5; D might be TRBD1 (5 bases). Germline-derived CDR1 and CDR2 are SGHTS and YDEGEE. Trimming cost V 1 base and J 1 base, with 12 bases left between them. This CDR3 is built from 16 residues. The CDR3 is CASSLRRGRSNQPQHF. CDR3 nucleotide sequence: TGTGCCAGCAGCTTGAGAAGGGGCCGAAGCAATCAGCCCCAGCATTTT. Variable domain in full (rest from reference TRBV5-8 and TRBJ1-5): EAGVTQSPTHLIKTRGQQATLRCSPISGHTSVYWYQQALGLGLQFLLWYDEGEERNRGNFPPRFSGRQFPNYSSELNVNALELEDSALYLCASSLRRGRSNQPQHFGDGTRLSIL.